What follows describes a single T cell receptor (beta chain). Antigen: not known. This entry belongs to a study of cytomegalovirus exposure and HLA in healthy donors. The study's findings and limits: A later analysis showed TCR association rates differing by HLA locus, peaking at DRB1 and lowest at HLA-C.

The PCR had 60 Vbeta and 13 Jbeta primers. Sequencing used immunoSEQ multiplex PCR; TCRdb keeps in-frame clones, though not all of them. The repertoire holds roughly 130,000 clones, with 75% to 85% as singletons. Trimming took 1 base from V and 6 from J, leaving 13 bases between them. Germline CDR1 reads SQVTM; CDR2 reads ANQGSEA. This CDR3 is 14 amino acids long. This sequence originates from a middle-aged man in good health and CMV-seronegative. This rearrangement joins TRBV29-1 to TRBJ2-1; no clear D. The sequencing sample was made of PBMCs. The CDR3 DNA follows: TGCAGCGTTGAAGGTCACCCCCAGCGCAATGAGCAGTTCTTC. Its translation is CSVEGHPQRNEQFF.